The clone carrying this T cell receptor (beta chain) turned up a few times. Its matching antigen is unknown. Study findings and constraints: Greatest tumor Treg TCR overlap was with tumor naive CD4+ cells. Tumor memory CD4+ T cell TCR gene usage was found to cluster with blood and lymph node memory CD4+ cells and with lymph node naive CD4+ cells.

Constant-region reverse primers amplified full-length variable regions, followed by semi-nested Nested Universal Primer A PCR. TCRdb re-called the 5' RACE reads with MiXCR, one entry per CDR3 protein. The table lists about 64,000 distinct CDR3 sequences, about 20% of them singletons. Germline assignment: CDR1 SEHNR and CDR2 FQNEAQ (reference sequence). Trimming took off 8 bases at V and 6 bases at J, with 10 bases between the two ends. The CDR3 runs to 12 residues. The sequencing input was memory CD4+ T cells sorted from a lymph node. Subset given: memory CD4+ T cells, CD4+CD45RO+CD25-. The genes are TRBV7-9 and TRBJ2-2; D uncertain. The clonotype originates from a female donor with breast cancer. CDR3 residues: CASQLYPGELFF. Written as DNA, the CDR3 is TGTGCCAGCCAACTATACCCCGGGGAGCTGTTTTTT.